These 31 T cell receptor beta chains were sequenced from one sample in a study of T cell responses to AZD1222 COVID-19 vaccine. TCRdb's table, derived via immunoSEQ multiplex PCR, lists solely in-frame clones and lacks some. The sample has 100,000 or so clones, approximately 86% seen once. The starting material was peripheral blood, obtained 28 days after the second AZD1222 dose. These receptors all stem from an adult who received the AZD1222 COVID-19 vaccine.

This clone is a singleton in its sample. The V and J genes are TRBV3-1 (or the pseudogene TRBV3-2) and TRBJ2-7; 8 positions agree with TRBD1. The germline V gene encodes CDR1 LGHDT and CDR2 YNNKEL (reference sequence). Unmatched junction bases numbered 7, after V lost 7 bases and J lost 2 bases. This CDR3 has 14 residues. The CDR3 DNA reads TGTGCCAGCACAACATGGGACAGGACCTACGAGCAGTACTTC. Amino acids: CASTTWDRTYEQYF.

Only one count was recorded for this clone. The V and J genes are TRBV5-1 and TRBJ2-1; D tentatively reads TRBD1 or TRBD2 (6 bases each). The CDR3 contains 13 residues. Germline assignment: CDR1 SGHRS and CDR2 YFSETQ. Trimming removed 5 bases at V and 9 bases at J, with 15 bases between. DNA of the CDR3: TGCGCCAGCAGGGACAGTCCGGAGGGTGAGCAGTTCTTC. Protein product: CASRDSPEGEQFF.

The chain has TRBV9 and TRBJ1-3; perhaps TRBD1 as D (5 bases). V was pared by 4 bases and J by 0 bases, with 11 bases between. The V gene's germline CDR1 is SGDLS and CDR2 YYNGEE. This CDR3 has 15 amino acids. The CDR3 reads CASSPQGISGNTIYF. DNA of the CDR3: TGTGCCAGCAGCCCCCAGGGCATCTCTGGAAACACCATATATTTT.

This chain uses TRBV18 with TRBJ1-6, with D perhaps TRBD1 (6 bases). The germline V and J ends were trimmed by 4 bases and 8 bases, with 12 bases remaining between them. The V gene's germline CDR1 is KGHSH and CDR2 LQKENI. The CDR3 loop spans 14 amino acids. The CDR3, as DNA: TGTGCCAGCTCACTCTACAGGGCTGATTCACCCCTCCACTTT. Amino acid sequence: CASSLYRADSPLHF.

J is TRBJ1-1 and V is TRBV28; maybe TRBD1 (6 bases). The CDR3 totals 15 residues. CDR1 and CDR2 (germline): MDHEN, SYDVKM. The V and J ends lost 5 bases and 2 bases respectively, with 15 bases between them. Here the CDR3 DNA reads TGTGCCAGCAGTAGGGAGGGGGTCGGAAACACTGAAGCTTTCTTT. Its protein product is CASSREGVGNTEAFF.

Only a few counts were recorded for this clone. The chain has TRBV28 and TRBJ2-7; tentative D call: TRBD1 (5 bases). CDR3 length: 14 residues. CDR1 and CDR2 from the germline V gene are MDHEN and SYDVKM. Trimming cost V 6 bases and J 7 bases, with 19 bases left between them. The CDR3 DNA reads TGTGCCAGCAGAGGGGTAGGCACCTCGAAAGAGCAGTACTTC. Encoded protein: CASRGVGTSKEQYF. Looking up the rest from reference TRBV28 and TRBJ2-7 gives the full variable domain: DVKVTQSSRYLVKRTGEKVFLECVQDMDHENMFWYRQDPGLGLRLIYFSYDVKMKEKGDIPEGYSVSREKKERFSLILESASTNQTSMYLCASRGVGTSKEQYFGPGTRLTVT.

A word on this clone: Compared with germline, one end of the junction differs, possibly owing to a read error. CDR3 bases: TGTGCTACCAGCAGAGCGAGCAGCAATCAGCCCCAGCATTTT. Amino acid sequence: CATSRASSNQPQHF. The chain recombines TRBV15 with TRBJ1-5; D not resolved. The CDR3 runs 14 residues. Germline CDR1 is LNHNV and CDR2 is YYDKDF (reference sequence). Variable domain in full (rest from reference TRBV15 and TRBJ1-5): DAMVIQNPRYQVTQFGKPVTLSCSQTLNHNVMYWYQQKSSQAPKLLFHYYDKDFNNEADTPDNFQSRRPNTSFCFLDIRSPGLGDTAMYLCATSRASSNQPQHFGDGTRLSIL.

This clone was detected only a few times. The V gene is TRBV6-5, the J gene TRBJ2-7, with D perhaps TRBD1 or TRBD2 (5 bases each). Per germline, CDR1 MNHEY and CDR2 SVGAGI. CDR3 length: 15 amino acids. V lost 0 bases and J 3 bases, leaving 12 bases between the germline ends. DNA for the CDR3: TGTGCCAGCAGTTACTCTTTCCAGGGAGACTACGAGCAGTACTTC. Translated: CASSYSFQGDYEQYF.

This chain uses TRBV7-9 with TRBJ1-2; D ambiguous. The V and J ends lost 4 bases and 2 bases respectively, with 11 bases between them. This CDR3 is 14 amino acids long. The V gene's germline CDR1 is SEHNR and CDR2 FQNEAQ (reference sequence). In DNA form, the CDR3 reads TGTGCCAGCAGCTCCGTGGGCACGAACTATGGCTACACCTTC. Amino acids: CASSSVGTNYGYTF.

The CDR3 sequence: CASFMGLRGRLFF. CDR3 in DNA: TGTGCCAGCTTTATGGGGCTCAGGGGGCGGCTGTTTTTT. The V call is TRBV28, the J call TRBJ2-2, with 8 bases matching TRBD1. Germline CDR1 and CDR2: MDHEN and SYDVKM. This CDR3 comprises 13 residues. Trimming cost V 8 bases and J 13 bases; bases outside gene matches: 12.

V usage is TRBV30 and J usage is TRBJ2-3, with 7 bases aligning to TRBD2. The CDR3 is 12 residues long. The J segment lost 9 bases and the V segment lost 4 bases, leaving 7 bases of the junction unmatched. From germline, CDR1 is GTSNPN and CDR2 SVGIG (reference sequence). Here the CDR3 reads CAWIIGTTTQYF. In nucleotides, the CDR3 is TGTGCCTGGATCATTGGGACTACCACGCAGTATTTT.

The chain couples TRBV27 to TRBJ1-3; D is ambiguous. From germline, CDR1 is MNHEY and CDR2 SMNVEV (reference sequence). V was clipped by 5 bases and J by 0 bases, with 14 bases between them. The CDR3 spans 16 residues. CDR3 DNA sequence: TGTGCCAGCAGTCCCCGCCAGATTAGCTCTGGAAACACCATATATTTT. Its protein product is CASSPRQISSGNTIYF.

The genes are TRBV25-1 and TRBJ2-3; D possibly corresponds to TRBD2 (6 bases). Germline assignment: CDR1 MGHDK and CDR2 SYGVNS. This CDR3 region has 15 residues. V was clipped by 3 bases and J by 2 bases, with 12 bases between them. The DNA for the CDR3 is TGTGCCAGCAGTGATGCGGGGAGACCCACAGATACGCAGTATTTT. It encodes CASSDAGRPTDTQYF.

This clone was detected only a few times. V and J are TRBV28 and TRBJ1-1; D ambiguous. The CDR3 has 11 residues. The germline V gene encodes CDR1 MDHEN and CDR2 SYDVKM. Trimming left V 5 bases short and J 7 bases short, with 8 bases between. This CDR3 reads CASSGFVEAFF. CDR3 coding DNA: TGTGCCAGCAGTGGATTCGTTGAAGCTTTCTTT.

This clone was observed once. The J gene is TRBJ2-7, the V gene TRBV19; D may be TRBD1 (7 bases). The ends were cut back, 7 bases at V and 3 bases at J, with 22 bases in the middle. CDR3 size: 16 residues. Germline V gene sequence: CDR1 LNHDA, CDR2 SQIVND (reference sequence). The CDR3 DNA reads as TGTGCCAGTACCCCTCCCGCAGGGGGGCCCTTCTACGAGCAGTACTTC. Its translation: CASTPPAGGPFYEQYF.

In DNA form, the CDR3 reads TGTGCCAGCAGTTTGGCAGGGCTGAGCACAGATACGCAGTATTTT. Amino acids: CASSLAGLSTDTQYF. V gene TRBV28 combines with J gene TRBJ2-3; D possibly corresponds to TRBD1 (5 bases). The CDR3 extends over 15 amino acids. CDR1 and CDR2 from the germline V gene are MDHEN and SYDVKM. V was shortened by 3 bases and J by 0 bases, with 10 bases between the two germline ends.

The V gene is TRBV2, the J gene TRBJ2-1; 7 bases are shared with TRBD1. The germline V gene has CDR1 SNHLY and CDR2 FYNNEI. CDR3 length equals 14 residues. Trimming cost V 6 bases and J 6 bases; bases outside gene matches: 8. The CDR3 sequence: CASRFGAGGNEQFF. The CDR3 coding sequence is TGTGCCAGCAGGTTTGGGGCAGGGGGCAATGAGCAGTTCTTC.

V gene TRBV7-9 combines with J gene TRBJ1-1, with a possible D match to TRBD1 (5 bases). Germline V gives CDR1 SEHNR, CDR2 FQNEAQ (reference sequence). The V gene lost 7 bases and the J gene lost 5 bases, with 11 bases spanning the gap. This CDR3 has 12 residues. The CDR3 region is CASNRRETEAFF. The CDR3 DNA follows: TGTGCCAGCAACAGGAGGGAAACTGAAGCTTTCTTT.

The chain has TRBV7-8 and TRBJ2-1; 8 positions agree with TRBD2. The CDR3 spans 15 residues. Germline values: CDR1 SGHVS, CDR2 FQNEAQ. V gave up 6 bases and J gave up 4 bases; unmatched junction bases: 8. This chain's CDR3 is CASSLETSEYNEQFF. The CDR3 DNA reads TGTGCCAGCAGTCTAGAGACTAGCGAATACAATGAGCAGTTCTTC.

The rearrangement uses TRBV28 and TRBJ1-5; D unresolved. Trimming left V 5 bases short and J 3 bases short, with 14 bases between. Germline loops: CDR1 MDHEN, CDR2 SYDVKM. The CDR3 spans 15 residues. CDR3 DNA: TGTGCCAGCAGTGTCCGGGGAGGAAACAATCAGCCCCAGCATTTT. It translates to CASSVRGGNNQPQHF.

The chain employs TRBV3-1 (or the pseudogene TRBV3-2) and TRBJ1-3; the D is unclear. V shed 2 bases and J shed 4 bases, with 12 bases lying between them. The CDR3 has 15 amino acids. The germline V gene encodes CDR1 LGHDT and CDR2 YNNKEL (reference sequence). As DNA, the CDR3 is TGTGCCAGCAGCCAACGTTCTTACGACGGAAACACCATATATTTT. It translates to CASSQRSYDGNTIYF.

V gene TRBV11-2 combines with J gene TRBJ1-1; 7 bases line up with TRBD1. V dropped 3 bases and J dropped 7; count of bases not matched to a gene: 11. The CDR3 is 15 amino acids. Germline V gene data show CDR1 as SGHAT and CDR2 as FQNNGV. The CDR3, as DNA: TGTGCCAGCAGCTTCCATTCCGGGACAGCGGGTGAAGCTTTCTTT. Its translation: CASSFHSGTAGEAFF.

The chain has TRBV19 and TRBJ1-3; possible D gene TRBD1, 5 bases. Per germline, CDR1 LNHDA and CDR2 SQIVND (reference sequence). Trimming stripped 3 bases from V and 4 bases from J, with 25 bases between. The CDR3 is 19 amino acids. This CDR3 is CASSILRQGRLVWGNTIYF. The CDR3 nucleotides are TGTGCCAGTAGTATTCTTCGTCAGGGTAGGTTAGTTTGGGGAAACACCATATATTTT.

The gene calls are TRBV2 and TRBJ2-1; 7 bases agree with TRBD1. The CDR3 spans 14 residues. Trimming took 5 bases from V and 5 from J; bases not matched to a gene: 6. From germline, CDR1 is SNHLY and CDR2 FYNNEI. The CDR3 nucleotides read TGTGCCAGCAGTTGGGACAGAACCAACAATGAGCAGTTCTTC. This sequence encodes CASSWDRTNNEQFF.

This chain connects TRBV5-8 to TRBJ1-2, with D perhaps TRBD1 (5 bases). This CDR3 region has 15 residues. Per the germline V gene, CDR1 is SGHTS and CDR2 is YDEGEE. With 5 bases removed from V and 7 bases from J, the gap between germline ends came to 21 bases. In nucleotides, the CDR3 is TGTGCCAGCAGTGACCTGGGGCAGGCAGCATCTGGCTACACCTTC. Translation: CASSDLGQAASGYTF.

Regarding this clone: Additional DNA sequences in this sample encode the identical CDR3. The V and J genes are TRBV5-1 and TRBJ2-3; a weak D match, TRBD1 (6 bases). V lost 2 bases and J lost 2, with 9 bases in between. CDR1 is SGHRS and CDR2 is YFSETQ in the germline V gene. CDR3 length: 14 residues. The CDR3 sequence: CASSFGTTTDTQYF. The DNA for the CDR3 is TGCGCCAGCAGCTTCGGGACAACCACAGATACGCAGTATTTT.

The CDR3 spells CASTLGGTNTGELFF. DNA of the CDR3: TGTGCCAGTACCTTGGGGGGAACGAACACCGGGGAGCTGTTTTTT. The chain recombines TRBV19 with TRBJ2-2; TRBD2 might be the D (6 bases). The V end lost 7 bases, the J end lost 0 bases, and 12 bases lay between the germline ends. The length of the CDR3 is 15 residues. Germline loops: CDR1 LNHDA, CDR2 SQIVND (reference sequence). Filled out from reference TRBV19 and TRBJ2-2, the complete variable domain reads DGGITQSPKYLFRKEGQNVTLSCEQNLNHDAMYWYRQDPGQGLRLIYYSQIVNDFQKGDIAEGYSVSREKKESFPLTVTSAQKNPTAFYLCASTLGGTNTGELFFGEGSRLTVL.

V and J are TRBV9 and TRBJ2-7, with TRBD1 identical over 8 bases. The germline V gene has CDR1 SGDLS and CDR2 YYNGEE. With 2 bases clipped from V and 2 bases from J, the junction kept 6 bases outside the gene matches. The CDR3 consists of 15 residues. The CDR3 DNA reads TGTGCCAGCAGCGTCGGACAGGGCTTTACCTACGAGCAGTACTTC. It yields the protein CASSVGQGFTYEQYF.

The gene calls are TRBV12-2 and TRBJ2-7; the table's D call TRBD1 went unverified against the DNA. TRBV12-2 is a recognized pseudogene. The CDR3 consists of 18 residues. The CDR3 sequence is CASRLNPPPWDRVNEQYF. CDR3 in DNA: TGTGCAAGTCGCTTAAACCCCCCCCCGTGGGACAGGGTAAATGAGCAGTACTTC.

CDR3 in amino acids: CATSDPAPGREAFF. The CDR3 DNA reads as TGTGCCACCAGTGACCCGGCCCCGGGCAGAGAAGCTTTCTTT. V gene TRBV24-1 combines with J gene TRBJ1-1; D ambiguous. Between the trimmed V and J ends, which lost 4 bases and 8 bases, there was a span of 16 bases. The CDR3 loop spans 14 amino acids. Germline V gene data show CDR1 as KGHDR and CDR2 as SFDVKD.

CDR3 sequence reads: CASSEFGTGSTEQFF. The CDR3 nucleotides read TGCGCCAGCAGTGAGTTCGGGACAGGGTCGACTGAGCAGTTCTTC. This chain links TRBV10-1 with TRBJ2-1; 9 nucleotides align to TRBD1. CDR3 length: 15 amino acids. Germline CDR1 and CDR2: WNHNN and SYGVQD (reference sequence). V trimming: 1 base; J trimming: 9 bases; junction bases outside the gene matches: 7.